This TCR beta chain came from a study of T cell repertoires in cytomegalovirus infection (dated by TCRdb to about 2019). In terms of the full investigation: Recently identified HLA-C-restricted CMV epitopes, whose presentation resists viral immunomodulation, were targeted by peptide stimulations together with well-studied HLA-B-restricted epitopes. Donor HLA type was relevant to the analysis, because carriage of CMV infection together with the matching HLA type was indicated by public TCR beta signatures. Overall results and qualifications from the work: The ex vivo response was dominated by HLA-C-restricted CMV-specific TCR beta clonotypes, which also provided the single most frequent clonotype in two of eight donors. In both this cohort and an independent cohort of some 370 donors, the cumulative frequency of public TCR beta family members distinguished carriers of CMV infection plus the relevant HLA type.

The treatment or condition label corresponds to: in vitro stimulation with specific CMV peptide epitopes to enrich CMV-specific T cells. The run used an Illumina HiSeq 1500. TCRdb reprocessed the public reads (quality trimming at Q25 with fastp, clone calling with MiXCR) and kept in-frame beta chains. Rows with a matching CDR3 protein are joined into one entry that keeps the most common DNA and genes. The sample data list around 95,000 distinct CDR3 sequences, and about 29% of these were observed just once. The ten largest clones take up around 68% of the sample. At the junction V is shortened by 1 base and J by 0 bases, with 9 bases in between. The CDR3 numbers 15 residues from cysteine through phenylalanine. Of the read, only the CDR3 DNA is kept; its 45 bases are in frame from base 1. In the germline V gene, CDR1 corresponds to MGHRA and CDR2 to YSYEKL. This clonotype turned up a few times. Its antigen remains unidentified. The input lacks base qualities; no much larger clone sits a single base away.

This sequence originates from a human donor in good health (CMV status not recorded). Some clones in this sample may be carry-over from other donors' samples. Here the sequenced sample was CD8+ T cells from cultured PBMCs, taken from culture after CMV antigen stimulation. The receptor chain draws on TRBV4-1 and TRBJ1-1; no confident D gene assignment can be made. The encoded CDR3 is CASSQVWRLNTEAFF. The nucleotides read TGCGCCAGCAGCCAAGTATGGCGGTTGAACACTGAAGCTTTCTTT.